These 11 T cell receptor beta chains were sequenced from one sample in a study of shared clonotypes between healthy human individuals. Clones were read by immunoSEQ multiplex PCR, and TCRdb kept only the in-frame ones, dropping some. This table has about 330,000 clones, approximately 79% appearing once. What was sequenced was memory CD4+ T cells sorted from blood. The sample's subset: CD45RA-negative fraction. The receptors shown here come from a man aged 30-40 years in good health.

This chain links TRBV29-1 with TRBJ2-3, with D possibly being TRBD2 (6 bases). This CDR3 is 17 amino acids long. Trimming stripped 4 bases from V and 5 bases from J, with 25 bases between. CDR1 is SQVTM, CDR2 ANQGSEA, per germline. Written as DNA, the CDR3 is TGCAGCGTTGCAAAGGGAGGCCGATGGGACGGTCAAGATACGCAGTATTTT. This encodes CSVAKGGRWDGQDTQYF.

The chain links TRBV30 to TRBJ2-2; D not resolved. Germline V gene lookup returns CDR1 GTSNPN and CDR2 SVGIG (reference sequence). This CDR3 has 11 residues. V gave up 5 bases and J gave up 5 bases, with 6 bases separating them. The DNA for the CDR3 is TGTGCCTGGCGGCGGACCGGGGAGCTGTTTTTT. Translation gives CAWRRTGELFF.

The chain joins TRBV5-4 to TRBJ2-5; D possibly corresponds to TRBD1 (5 bases). Germline V CDR1 and CDR2: SGHNT, YYREEE (reference sequence). Trimming cost V 0 bases and J 5 bases, with 14 bases left between them. The CDR3 is 15 residues long. The CDR3 DNA reads as TGTGCCAGCAGCTTGGGTAGGGGTTTTGGGGAGACCCAGTACTTC. Amino acids: CASSLGRGFGETQYF.

This chain connects TRBV6-6 to TRBJ2-7; D remains ambiguous. The CDR3 length is 13 residues. In germline, CDR1 is MNHNY, CDR2 SVGAGI (reference sequence). V was shortened by 2 bases and J by 3 bases, with 8 bases between the two germline ends. CDR3 nucleotide sequence: TGTGCCAGCAGTTACCCCACTATCTACGAGCAGTACTTC. Translation gives CASSYPTIYEQYF.

The chain couples TRBV7-2 to TRBJ2-1; possible D gene TRBD2, 6 bases. The V gene lost 4 bases and the J gene lost 6 bases, with 19 bases spanning the gap. This CDR3 has 16 amino acids. From germline, CDR1 is SGHTA and CDR2 FQGNSA. The CDR3 DNA follows: TGTGCCAGCAGCTCCATTGGGGGGATAGGGATCAATGAGCAGTTCTTC. Protein sequence: CASSSIGGIGINEQFF.

For this clone: Other DNA sequences from this sample encode an identical CDR3 as well. The chain has TRBV10-2 and TRBJ1-1, with D possibly TRBD1 on 5 matching bases. The CDR3 has 14 amino acids. The V end was cut by 3 bases, the J end by 3 bases, with 11 bases between. Germline CDR1 reads WSHSY; CDR2 reads SAAADI. For the CDR3, the DNA is TGCGCCAGCAGTGATTGGGGGGGAGACACTGAAGCTTTCTTT. It is translated as CASSDWGGDTEAFF.

This clone was seen a single time. The CDR3: CASSPPNLLAGSTDTQYF. DNA for the CDR3: TGTGCCAGCTCACCACCGAATCTCCTAGCGGGTTCCACAGATACGCAGTATTTT. The J gene is TRBJ2-3, the V gene TRBV18, with 8 positions matching TRBD2. With 0 bases clipped from V and 2 bases from J, the junction kept 10 bases outside the gene matches. Per the germline V gene, CDR1 is KGHSH and CDR2 is LQKENI. The CDR3 runs 18 residues.

The chain employs TRBV20-1 and TRBJ1-3; D is unresolved. CDR3 size: 11 residues. V lost 3 bases and J lost 4, with 4 bases in between. The germline gives CDR1 DFQATT, CDR2 SNEGSKA (reference sequence). CDR3 coding DNA: TGCAGTGCTAGTTCGGGAAACACCATATATTTT. This translates into CSASSGNTIYF.

This clone was seen just once. The chain has TRBV7-2 and TRBJ2-5; D may be TRBD1 (5 bases). V shed 0 bases and J shed 3 bases, with 11 bases lying between them. Per the germline V gene, CDR1 is SGHTA and CDR2 is FQGNSA. This CDR3 spans 15 amino acids. The CDR3 protein is CASSLAHDREETQYF. For the CDR3, the DNA is TGTGCCAGCAGCTTAGCGCATGACAGAGAAGAGACCCAGTACTTC.

This clone occurred a few times. V and J are TRBV5-1 and TRBJ2-2; TRBD2 agrees at 8 bases. Per the germline V gene, CDR1 is SGHRS and CDR2 is YFSETQ. The CDR3 is made up of 15 amino acids. Trimming cost V 0 bases and J 6 bases; bases outside gene matches: 4. CDR3 in amino acids: CASSLVAGGAGELFF. The CDR3 bases are TGCGCCAGCAGCTTGGTCGCGGGAGGCGCCGGGGAGCTGTTTTTT.

This clone showed up just a few times. The V call is TRBV9, the J call TRBJ2-1, with D uncertain. CDR3 length: 13 residues. Germline V gives CDR1 SGDLS, CDR2 YYNGEE. V gave up 0 bases and J gave up 9 bases, with 10 bases separating them. CDR3 loop: CASSVAHPGEQFF. DNA of the CDR3: TGTGCCAGCAGCGTAGCTCATCCCGGTGAGCAGTTCTTC.